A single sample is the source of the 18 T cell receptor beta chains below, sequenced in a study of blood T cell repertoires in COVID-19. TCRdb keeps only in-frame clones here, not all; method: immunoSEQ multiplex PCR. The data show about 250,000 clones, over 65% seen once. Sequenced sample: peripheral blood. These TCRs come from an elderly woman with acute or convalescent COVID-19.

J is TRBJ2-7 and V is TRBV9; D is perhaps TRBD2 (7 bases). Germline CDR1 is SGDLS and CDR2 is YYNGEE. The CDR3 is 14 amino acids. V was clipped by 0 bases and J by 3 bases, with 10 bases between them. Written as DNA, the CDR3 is TGTGCCAGCAGCGTAGACAGGGAGGGCTACGAGCAGTACTTC. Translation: CASSVDREGYEQYF.

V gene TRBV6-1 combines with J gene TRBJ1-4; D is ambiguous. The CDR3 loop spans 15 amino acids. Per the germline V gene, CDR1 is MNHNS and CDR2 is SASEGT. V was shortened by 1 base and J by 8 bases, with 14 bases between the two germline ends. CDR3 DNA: TGTGCCAGCAGTGAAGGTGGAGGGATCGGAGAAAAACTGTTTTTT. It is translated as CASSEGGGIGEKLFF.

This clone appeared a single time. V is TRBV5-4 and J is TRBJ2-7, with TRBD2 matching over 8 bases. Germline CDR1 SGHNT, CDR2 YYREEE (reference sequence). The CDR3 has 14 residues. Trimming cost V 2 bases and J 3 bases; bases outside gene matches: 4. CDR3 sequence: CASSLAGAFYEQYF. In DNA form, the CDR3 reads TGTGCCAGCAGCTTAGCGGGGGCGTTCTACGAGCAGTACTTC.

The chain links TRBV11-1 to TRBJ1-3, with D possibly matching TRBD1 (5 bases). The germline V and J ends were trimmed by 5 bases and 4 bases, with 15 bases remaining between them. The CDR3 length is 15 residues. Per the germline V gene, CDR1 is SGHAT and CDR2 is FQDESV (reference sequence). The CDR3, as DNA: TGTGCCAGCAGCCAACAGGCAACCCACGGAAACACCATATATTTT. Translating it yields CASSQQATHGNTIYF.

In DNA, the CDR3 is TGTGCCAGAAGCTTTCCCCCAGCGGGAGGAGAAACAGATACGCAGTATTTT. Its translation: CARSFPPAGGETDTQYF. This chain links TRBV5-3 with TRBJ2-3; 9 bases line up with TRBD2. TRBV5-3 is treated as an ORF (open reading frame) with a function not yet certain. With V trimmed by 2 bases and J by 3 bases, 10 bases remained unmatched. CDR3 length equals 17 residues.

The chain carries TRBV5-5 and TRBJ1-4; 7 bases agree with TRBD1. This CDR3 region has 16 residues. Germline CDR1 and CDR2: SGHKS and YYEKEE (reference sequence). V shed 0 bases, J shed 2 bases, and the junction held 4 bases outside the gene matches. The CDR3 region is CASSLDRGRTNEKLFF. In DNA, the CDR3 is TGTGCCAGCAGCTTGGACAGGGGAAGGACTAATGAAAAACTGTTTTTT.

CDR3 in amino acids: CASSSAGRLGGAGELFF. In DNA form, the CDR3 reads TGTGCCAGCAGTTCGGCGGGTAGATTAGGGGGCGCCGGGGAGCTGTTTTTT. The chain carries TRBV2 and TRBJ2-2, with 7 nucleotides matching TRBD1. Germline lookup yields CDR1 SNHLY and CDR2 FYNNEI. There are 17 residues in the CDR3. The trim removed 5 bases at V and 6 bases at J, leaving 15 bases unmatched.

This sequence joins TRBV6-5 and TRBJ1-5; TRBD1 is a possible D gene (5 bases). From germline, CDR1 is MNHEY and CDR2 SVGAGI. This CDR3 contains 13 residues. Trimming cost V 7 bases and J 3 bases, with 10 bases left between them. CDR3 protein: CASKQDNNQPQHF. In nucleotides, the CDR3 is TGTGCCAGCAAGCAGGACAACAATCAGCCCCAGCATTTT.

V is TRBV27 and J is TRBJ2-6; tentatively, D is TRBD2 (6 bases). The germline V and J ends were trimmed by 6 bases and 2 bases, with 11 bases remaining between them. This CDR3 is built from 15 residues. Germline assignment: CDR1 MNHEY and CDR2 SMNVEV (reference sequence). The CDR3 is CASSQWGAGANVLTF. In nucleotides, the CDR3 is TGTGCCAGCAGCCAATGGGGGGCTGGGGCCAACGTCCTGACTTTC.

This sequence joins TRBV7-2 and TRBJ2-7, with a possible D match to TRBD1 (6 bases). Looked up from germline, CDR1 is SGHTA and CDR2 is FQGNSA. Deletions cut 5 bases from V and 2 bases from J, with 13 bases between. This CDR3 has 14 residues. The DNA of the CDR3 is TGTGCCAGCAGCCAACAAACAGGGCCCTACGAGCAGTACTTC. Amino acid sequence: CASSQQTGPYEQYF. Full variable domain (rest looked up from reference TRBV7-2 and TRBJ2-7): GAGVSQSPSNKVTEKGKDVELRCDPISGHTALYWYRQSLGQGLEFLIYFQGNSAPDKSGLPSDRFSAERTGGSVSTLTIQRTQQEDSAVYLCASSQQTGPYEQYFGPGTRLTVT.

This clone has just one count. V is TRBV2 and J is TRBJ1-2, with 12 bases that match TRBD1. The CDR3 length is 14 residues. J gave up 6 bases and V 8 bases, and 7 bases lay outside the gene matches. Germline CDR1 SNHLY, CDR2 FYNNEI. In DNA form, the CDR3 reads TGTGCCAGCGAAAGGGGGACAGGGGGCAATGGCTACACCTTC. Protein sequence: CASERGTGGNGYTF.

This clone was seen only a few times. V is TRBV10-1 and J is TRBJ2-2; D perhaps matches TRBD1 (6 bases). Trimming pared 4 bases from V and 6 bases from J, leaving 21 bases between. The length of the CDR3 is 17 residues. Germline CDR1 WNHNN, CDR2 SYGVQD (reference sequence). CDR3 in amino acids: CASSVNQGSGAAGELFF. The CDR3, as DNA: TGCGCCAGCAGTGTAAACCAGGGGTCTGGGGCCGCCGGGGAGCTGTTTTTT.

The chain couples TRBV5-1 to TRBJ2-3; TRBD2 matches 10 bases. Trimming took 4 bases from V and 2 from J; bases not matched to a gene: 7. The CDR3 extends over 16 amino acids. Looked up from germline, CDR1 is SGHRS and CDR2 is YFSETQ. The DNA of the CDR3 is TGCGCCAGCAGCCCAGGACTAGCGGAGACCACAGATACGCAGTATTTT. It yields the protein CASSPGLAETTDTQYF.

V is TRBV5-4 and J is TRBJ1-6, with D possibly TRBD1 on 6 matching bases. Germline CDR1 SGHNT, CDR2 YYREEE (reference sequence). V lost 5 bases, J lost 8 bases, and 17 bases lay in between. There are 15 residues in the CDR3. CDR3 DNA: TGTGCCAGCAGGCCTGATACAGGGTTCTATTCACCCCTCCACTTT. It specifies CASRPDTGFYSPLHF.

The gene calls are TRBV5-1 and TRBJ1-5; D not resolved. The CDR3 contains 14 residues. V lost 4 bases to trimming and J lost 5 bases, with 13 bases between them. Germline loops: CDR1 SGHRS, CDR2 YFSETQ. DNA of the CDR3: TGCGCCAGCAGCCCTGCGGGAGGCCATCAGCCCCAGCATTTT. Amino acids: CASSPAGGHQPQHF. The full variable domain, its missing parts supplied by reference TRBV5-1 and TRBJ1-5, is KAGVTQTPRYLIKTRGQQVTLSCSPISGHRSVSWYQQTPGQGLQFLFEYFSETQRNKGNFPGRFSGRQFSNSRSEMNVSTLELGDSALYLCASSPAGGHQPQHFGDGTRLSIL.

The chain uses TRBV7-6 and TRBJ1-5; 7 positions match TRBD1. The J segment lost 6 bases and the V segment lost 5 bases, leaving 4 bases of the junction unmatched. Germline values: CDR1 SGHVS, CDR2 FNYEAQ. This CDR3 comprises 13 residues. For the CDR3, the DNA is TGTGCCAGCAGCCCGGACAGGAGTCAGCCCCAGCATTTT. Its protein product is CASSPDRSQPQHF.

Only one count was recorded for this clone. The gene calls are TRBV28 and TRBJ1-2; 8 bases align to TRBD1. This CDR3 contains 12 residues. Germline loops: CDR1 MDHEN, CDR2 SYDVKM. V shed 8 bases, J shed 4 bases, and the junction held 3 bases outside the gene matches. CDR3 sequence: CASDRGPYGYTF. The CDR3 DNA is TGTGCCAGCGACAGGGGACCCTATGGCTACACCTTC.

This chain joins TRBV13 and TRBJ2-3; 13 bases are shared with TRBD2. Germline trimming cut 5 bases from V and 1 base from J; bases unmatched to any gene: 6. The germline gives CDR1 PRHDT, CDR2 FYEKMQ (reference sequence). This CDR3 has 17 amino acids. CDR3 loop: CASSPRTSGSGTDTQYF. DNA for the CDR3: TGTGCCAGCAGCCCTAGGACTAGCGGGAGTGGCACAGATACGCAGTATTTT. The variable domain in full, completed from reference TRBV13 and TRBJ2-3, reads AAGVIQSPRHLIKEKRETATLKCYPIPRHDTVYWYQQGPGQDPQFLISFYEKMQSDKGSIPDRFSAQQFSDYHSELNMSSLELGDSALYFCASSPRTSGSGTDTQYFGPGTRLTVL.